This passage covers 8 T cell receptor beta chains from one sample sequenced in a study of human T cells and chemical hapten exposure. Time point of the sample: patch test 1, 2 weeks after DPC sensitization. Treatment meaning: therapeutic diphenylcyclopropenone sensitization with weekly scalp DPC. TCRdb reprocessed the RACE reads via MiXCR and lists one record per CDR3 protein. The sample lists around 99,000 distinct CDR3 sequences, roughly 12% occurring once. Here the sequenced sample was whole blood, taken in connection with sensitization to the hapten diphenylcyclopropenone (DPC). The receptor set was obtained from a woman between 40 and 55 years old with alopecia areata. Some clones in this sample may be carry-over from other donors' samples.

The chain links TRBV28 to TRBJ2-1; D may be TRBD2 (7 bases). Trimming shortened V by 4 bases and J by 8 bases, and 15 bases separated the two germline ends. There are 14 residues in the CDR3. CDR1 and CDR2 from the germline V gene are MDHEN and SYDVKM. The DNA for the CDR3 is TGTGCCAGCAGTTCCCCGGGGGGCTGGGATGAGCAGTTCTTC. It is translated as CASSSPGGWDEQFF.

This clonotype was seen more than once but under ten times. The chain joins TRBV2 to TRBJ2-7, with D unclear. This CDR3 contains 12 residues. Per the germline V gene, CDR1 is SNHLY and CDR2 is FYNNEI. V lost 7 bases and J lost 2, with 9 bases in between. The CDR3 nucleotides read TGTGCCAGCATGGCACAAACCTACGAGCAGTACTTC. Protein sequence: CASMAQTYEQYF.

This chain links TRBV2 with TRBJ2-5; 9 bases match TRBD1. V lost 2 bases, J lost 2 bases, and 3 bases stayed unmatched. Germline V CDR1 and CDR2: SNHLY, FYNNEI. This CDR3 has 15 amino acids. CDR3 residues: CASSESGTGQETQYF. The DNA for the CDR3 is TGTGCCAGCAGTGAATCCGGGACAGGGCAAGAGACCCAGTACTTC.

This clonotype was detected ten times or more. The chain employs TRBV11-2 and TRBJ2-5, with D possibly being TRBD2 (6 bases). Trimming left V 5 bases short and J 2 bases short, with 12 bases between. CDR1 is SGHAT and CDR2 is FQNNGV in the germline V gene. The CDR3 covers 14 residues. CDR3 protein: CASSRGTSQETQYF. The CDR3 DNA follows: TGTGCCAGCAGCCGCGGGACCTCGCAAGAGACCCAGTACTTC. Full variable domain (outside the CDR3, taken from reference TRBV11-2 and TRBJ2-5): EAGVAQSPRYKIIEKRQSVAFWCNPISGHATLYWYQQILGQGPKLLIQFQNNGVVDDSQLPKDRFSAERLKGVDSTLKIQPAKLEDSAVYLCASSRGTSQETQYFGPGTRLLVL.

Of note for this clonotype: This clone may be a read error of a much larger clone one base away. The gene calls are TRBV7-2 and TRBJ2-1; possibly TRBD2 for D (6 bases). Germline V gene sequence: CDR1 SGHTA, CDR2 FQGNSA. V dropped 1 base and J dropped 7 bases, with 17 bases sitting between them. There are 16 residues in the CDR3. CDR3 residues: CASSLVLLGAGNEQFF. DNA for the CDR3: TGTGCCAGCAGCTTAGTCCTCCTCGGGGCGGGAAATGAGCAGTTCTTC.

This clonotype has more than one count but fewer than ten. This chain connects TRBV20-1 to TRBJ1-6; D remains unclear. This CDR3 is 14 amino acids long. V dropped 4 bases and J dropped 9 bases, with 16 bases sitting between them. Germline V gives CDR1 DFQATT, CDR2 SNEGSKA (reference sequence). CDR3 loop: CSANDIVQSSPLHF. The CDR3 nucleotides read TGCAGTGCTAATGACATAGTACAGAGTTCACCCCTCCACTTT.

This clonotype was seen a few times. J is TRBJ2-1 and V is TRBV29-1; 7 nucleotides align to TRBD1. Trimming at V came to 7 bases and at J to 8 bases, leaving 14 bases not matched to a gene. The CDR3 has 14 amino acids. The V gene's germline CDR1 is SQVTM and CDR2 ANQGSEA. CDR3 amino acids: CSGLLQGQIDEQFF. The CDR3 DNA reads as TGCAGCGGGCTGTTACAGGGGCAGATCGATGAGCAGTTCTTC.

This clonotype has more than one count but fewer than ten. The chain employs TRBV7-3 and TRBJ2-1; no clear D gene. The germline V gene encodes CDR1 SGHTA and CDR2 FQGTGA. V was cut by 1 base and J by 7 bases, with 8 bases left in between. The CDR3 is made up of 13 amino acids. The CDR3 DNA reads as TGTGCCAGCAGCTTAAATCTCGCGAATGAGCAGTTCTTC. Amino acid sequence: CASSLNLANEQFF.